Presented here are 27 T cell receptor beta chains from one specimen sequenced in a study of T cell responses to AZD1222 COVID-19 vaccine. The method was immunoSEQ multiplex PCR; TCRdb's version includes in-frame clones alone and lacks a portion of them. The sample lists tens of thousands of clones, approximately 89% seen once, with about 2% in the top ten. Sequencing used peripheral blood, obtained on day 0 of AZD1222 vaccination. These receptor sequences come from an adult in good health.

The chain couples TRBV6-5 to TRBJ2-1, with 11 bases fitting TRBD2. The CDR3 contains 15 residues. Losses at the gene ends were 5 bases for V and 0 bases for J; bases not matched to a gene: 0. Per the germline V gene, CDR1 is MNHEY and CDR2 is SVGAGI. CDR3 in DNA: TGTGCCAGCAGTACTAGCGGGAGCTCCTACAATGAGCAGTTCTTC. Its translation is CASSTSGSSYNEQFF.

The gene calls are TRBV7-9 and TRBJ2-2, with D perhaps given as TRBD1 or TRBD2 (5 bases each). V lost 5 bases and J lost 4, with 11 bases in between. The CDR3 is 14 residues long. Germline V CDR1 and CDR2: SEHNR, FQNEAQ (reference sequence). As DNA, the CDR3 is TGTGCCAGCAGCCGCACCGGGACCACCGGGGAGCTGTTTTTT. Amino acids: CASSRTGTTGELFF.

This sequence joins TRBV28 and TRBJ1-4; D gene ambiguous. This CDR3 spans 16 amino acids. Germline CDR1 MDHEN, CDR2 SYDVKM. Trimming removed 10 bases from V and 1 base from J, with 19 bases in between. The CDR3 sequence: CATRGATSQTNEKLFF. CDR3 in DNA: TGTGCCACCCGTGGCGCCACCTCTCAAACTAATGAAAAACTGTTTTTT. Full variable domain (rest looked up from reference TRBV28 and TRBJ1-4): DVKVTQSSRYLVKRTGEKVFLECVQDMDHENMFWYRQDPGLGLRLIYFSYDVKMKEKGDIPEGYSVSREKKERFSLILESASTNQTSMYLCATRGATSQTNEKLFFGSGTQLSVL.

The chain is built from TRBV12-5 and TRBJ2-4; 9 nucleotides align to TRBD1. The CDR3 consists of 15 residues. Unmatched junction bases numbered 4, after V lost 6 bases and J lost 1 base. Germline V gene lookup returns CDR1 LGHNT and CDR2 FRNRAP. The chain's CDR3 is CASGGQGRAKNIQYF. The CDR3 DNA follows: TGTGCTAGTGGGGGACAGGGTAGGGCCAAAAACATTCAGTACTTC.

The rearrangement joins TRBV20-1 to TRBJ1-1, with 7 nucleotides matching TRBD1. Germline V lookup: CDR1 DFQATT, CDR2 SNEGSKA (reference sequence). Trimming cost V 3 bases and J 0 bases; bases outside gene matches: 4. The CDR3 runs to 14 residues. Here the CDR3 DNA reads TGCAGTGCTAGTCCACAGGGGTTGAACACTGAAGCTTTCTTT. Translated, it gives CSASPQGLNTEAFF.

This chain links TRBV10-1 with TRBJ2-3; D possibly uses TRBD1 or TRBD2 (5 bases each). The CDR3 sequence is 14 residues long. V lost 4 bases, J lost 2 bases, and 10 bases lay in between. Per germline, CDR1 WNHNN and CDR2 SYGVQD (reference sequence). CDR3 protein: CASSVRGTTDTQYF. DNA of the CDR3: TGCGCCAGCAGTGTGAGGGGCACCACAGATACGCAGTATTTT.

The chain uses TRBV7-2 and TRBJ1-2; tentative D call: TRBD1 (5 bases). V shed 0 bases and J shed 7 bases, with 15 bases lying between them. This CDR3 region has 15 residues. Germline values: CDR1 SGHTA, CDR2 FQGNSA. The CDR3, as DNA: TGTGCCAGCAGCTTAGCCGGAGGAGGGGTTAGTGGCTACACCTTC. Its translation: CASSLAGGGVSGYTF. The complete variable domain, with remaining parts taken from reference TRBV7-2 and TRBJ1-2, reads GAGVSQSPSNKVTEKGKDVELRCDPISGHTALYWYRQSLGQGLEFLIYFQGNSAPDKSGLPSDRFSAERTGGSVSTLTIQRTQQEDSAVYLCASSLAGGGVSGYTFGSGTRLTVV.

The genes are TRBV3-1 (or the pseudogene TRBV3-2) and TRBJ2-1; D is perhaps TRBD1 (5 bases). With 3 bases removed from V and 5 bases from J, the gap between germline ends came to 26 bases. The CDR3 covers 19 residues. Germline-derived CDR1 and CDR2 are LGHDT and YNNKEL (reference sequence). This CDR3 is CASSQAPLRIGQGDNEQFF. In nucleotides, the CDR3 is TGTGCCAGCAGCCAGGCCCCCCTGCGCATCGGGCAGGGCGACAATGAGCAGTTCTTC.

The chain combines TRBV3-1 (or the pseudogene TRBV3-2) with TRBJ2-5; 12 nucleotides line up with TRBD2. The CDR3 runs to 17 residues. In germline, CDR1 is LGHDT, CDR2 YNNKEL (reference sequence). Trimming at V came to 1 base and at J to 2 bases, leaving 5 bases not matched to a gene. The CDR3 nucleotides are TGTGCCAGCAGCCAAGGAAGGACTAGCGGGGAACAAGAGACCCAGTACTTC. This gives the protein CASSQGRTSGEQETQYF.

The chain joins TRBV6-5 to TRBJ2-3, with D maybe TRBD1 (5 bases). The CDR3 has 13 residues. V was trimmed by 8 bases and J by 3 bases, leaving 12 bases between them. CDR1 and CDR2 (germline): MNHEY, SVGAGI. The DNA for the CDR3 is TGTGCCAGCTACTTCAGGGTGACAGATACGCAGTATTTT. This encodes CASYFRVTDTQYF.

J is TRBJ2-2 and V is TRBV7-2; 12 bases fit TRBD2. Germline CDR1 reads SGHTA; CDR2 reads FQGNSA. V lost 4 bases to trimming and J lost 9 bases; unmatched junction nucleotides: 6. The CDR3 extends over 15 amino acids. The CDR3 loop is CASSYEGTSGRELFF. For the CDR3, the DNA is TGTGCCAGCAGCTACGAGGGGACTAGCGGGCGGGAGCTGTTTTTT.

V usage is TRBV12-3 or TRBV12-4 and J usage is TRBJ2-7; no reliable D call. Trimming took 9 bases from V and 1 from J, leaving 13 bases between them. This CDR3 has 13 residues. The CDR3 DNA follows: TGTGCCAGTAGACCGACGGAGTCCTACGAGCAGTACTTC. Protein sequence: CASRPTESYEQYF.

The chain recombines TRBV4-2 with TRBJ2-1; possible D gene TRBD1, 5 bases. Germline assignment: CDR1 LGHNA and CDR2 YNFKEQ. Trimming pared 1 base from V and 4 bases from J, leaving 11 bases between. This CDR3 has 15 residues. The CDR3 sequence: CASSQGSRQYNEQFF. The CDR3 DNA reads TGTGCCAGCAGCCAAGGAAGTCGACAGTACAATGAGCAGTTCTTC.

This clone was found a few times. The V gene is TRBV11-2, the J gene TRBJ2-1, with 15 bases aligning to TRBD2. Germline CDR1 reads SGHAT; CDR2 reads FQNNGV. The CDR3 consists of 19 residues. V was pared by 0 bases and J by 6 bases, with 9 bases of the junction left unmatched. CDR3 residues: CASSLELGTSGRKTNEQFF. CDR3 sequence (DNA): TGTGCCAGCAGCTTAGAGCTTGGGACTAGCGGGAGGAAAACCAATGAGCAGTTCTTC.

The chain has TRBV6-6 and TRBJ1-6, with 7 bases lining up with TRBD1. Germline V CDR1 and CDR2: MNHNY, SVGAGI (reference sequence). This CDR3 region has 19 residues. The V gene end was trimmed by 5 bases and the J gene end by 2 bases; junction bases not matched to a gene: 15. CDR3 loop: CASSRTALRGKTYNSPLHF. The CDR3, as DNA: TGTGCCAGCAGTCGAACCGCCCTCAGGGGGAAAACCTATAATTCACCCCTCCACTTT.

The rearrangement joins TRBV6-4 to TRBJ2-3, with 11 bases matching TRBD2. CDR3 length: 16 residues. Looked up from germline, CDR1 is MRHNA and CDR2 is SNTAGT. Unmatched junction bases numbered 4, after V lost 4 bases and J lost 1 base. CDR3: CASSVGLAGRTDTQYF. The DNA for the CDR3 is TGTGCCAGCAGTGTTGGACTAGCGGGTCGCACAGATACGCAGTATTTT.

Here the CDR3 DNA reads TGTGCCAGCAGCTCTGGACAGGGGGGCGGGGAGCTGTTTTTT. It specifies CASSSGQGGGELFF. This chain links TRBV7-2 with TRBJ2-2; 10 bases agree with TRBD1. Germline-derived CDR1 and CDR2 are SGHTA and FQGNSA. Unmatched junction bases numbered 3, after V lost 4 bases and J lost 7 bases. The CDR3 is 14 residues long. Full variable domain (outside the CDR3, taken from reference TRBV7-2 and TRBJ2-2): GAGVSQSPSNKVTEKGKDVELRCDPISGHTALYWYRQSLGQGLEFLIYFQGNSAPDKSGLPSDRFSAERTGGSVSTLTIQRTQQEDSAVYLCASSSGQGGGELFFGEGSRLTVL.

The rearrangement joins TRBV28 to TRBJ1-5, with D unclear. This CDR3 contains 15 residues. With 5 bases removed from V and 4 bases from J, the gap between germline ends came to 15 bases. Looked up from germline, CDR1 is MDHEN and CDR2 is SYDVKM. The CDR3 protein is CASSPSDEGNQPQHF. In nucleotides, the CDR3 is TGTGCCAGCAGTCCCAGTGATGAGGGAAATCAGCCCCAGCATTTT.

The CDR3 protein is CASSRTGRTDTQYF. For the CDR3, the DNA is TGCGCCAGCAGCAGGACAGGGCGCACAGATACGCAGTATTTT. This chain connects TRBV5-1 to TRBJ2-3; 8 nucleotides match TRBD1. This CDR3 region has 14 residues. From germline, CDR1 is SGHRS and CDR2 YFSETQ. Trimming at V came to 4 bases and at J to 1 base, leaving 2 bases not matched to a gene. Combining the CDR3 with reference TRBV5-1 and TRBJ2-3 gives the whole variable domain KAGVTQTPRYLIKTRGQQVTLSCSPISGHRSVSWYQQTPGQGLQFLFEYFSETQRNKGNFPGRFSGRQFSNSRSEMNVSTLELGDSALYLCASSRTGRTDTQYFGPGTRLTVL.

The chain recombines TRBV28 with TRBJ1-1; maybe TRBD1 (5 bases). The V gene lost 6 bases and the J gene lost 3 bases, with 20 bases spanning the gap. Germline V lookup: CDR1 MDHEN, CDR2 SYDVKM. CDR3 length: 16 residues. The CDR3: CASRIETVVYDTEAFF. CDR3 bases: TGTGCCAGCAGAATCGAGACAGTTGTATACGACACTGAAGCTTTCTTT.

The chain carries TRBV19 and TRBJ1-5; the D gene is possibly TRBD1 (6 bases). The CDR3 spans 14 residues. Trimming removed 3 bases from V and 3 bases from J, with 9 bases in between. Looked up from germline, CDR1 is LNHDA and CDR2 is SQIVND (reference sequence). This chain's CDR3 is CASSIRGTNQPQHF. The CDR3 DNA follows: TGTGCCAGTAGTATTAGGGGGACCAATCAGCCCCAGCATTTT.

This clone has only one observation. J is TRBJ2-5 and V is TRBV7-2, with 12 bases aligning to TRBD2. Germline CDR1 is SGHTA and CDR2 is FQGNSA. CDR3 length equals 14 residues. With V trimmed by 4 bases and J by 5 bases, 2 bases remained unmatched. CDR3 sequence reads: CASSSGTSGETQYF. The CDR3 nucleotides are TGTGCCAGCAGCTCGGGGACTAGCGGGGAGACCCAGTACTTC.

This chain links TRBV7-9 with TRBJ1-1; D is ambiguous. The germline gives CDR1 SEHNR, CDR2 FQNEAQ (reference sequence). Trimming removed 5 bases from V and 3 bases from J, with 10 bases in between. This CDR3 comprises 13 residues. CDR3 coding DNA: TGTGCCAGCAGCAAAGATAGGGACACTGAAGCTTTCTTT. It specifies CASSKDRDTEAFF.

The V call is TRBV29-1, the J call TRBJ2-2; TRBD1 matches at 10 bases. From germline, CDR1 is SQVTM and CDR2 ANQGSEA. This CDR3 region has 15 residues. With 7 bases clipped from V and 0 bases from J, the junction kept 5 bases outside the gene matches. The CDR3 is CSARGQGANTGELFF. The CDR3, as DNA: TGCAGCGCGCGTGGACAGGGGGCGAACACCGGGGAGCTGTTTTTT.

This chain connects TRBV27 to TRBJ2-7, with 7 nucleotides matching TRBD1. Germline CDR1 MNHEY, CDR2 SMNVEV (reference sequence). The CDR3 is 15 residues long. Losses at the gene ends were 2 bases for V and 3 bases for J; bases not matched to a gene: 7. CDR3 region: CASSLTLGQFYEQYF. The DNA of the CDR3 is TGTGCCAGCAGTTTAACACTGGGACAGTTCTACGAGCAGTACTTC.

The V call is TRBV18, the J call TRBJ2-5; D is tentatively TRBD1 or TRBD2 (5 bases each). V gave up 4 bases and J gave up 2 bases, with 11 bases separating them. This CDR3 has 14 amino acids. Germline V gene data show CDR1 as KGHSH and CDR2 as LQKENI. The CDR3 sequence: CASSLGTEQETQYF. The CDR3 DNA reads as TGTGCCAGCTCACTCGGGACGGAACAAGAGACCCAGTACTTC.

V is TRBV18 and J is TRBJ2-5; D unresolved. Trimming stripped 4 bases from V and 1 base from J, with 7 bases between. The CDR3 has 13 residues. The germline gives CDR1 KGHSH, CDR2 LQKENI. CDR3 loop: CASSQGSQETQYF. CDR3 in DNA: TGTGCCAGCTCACAAGGCAGCCAAGAGACCCAGTACTTC.